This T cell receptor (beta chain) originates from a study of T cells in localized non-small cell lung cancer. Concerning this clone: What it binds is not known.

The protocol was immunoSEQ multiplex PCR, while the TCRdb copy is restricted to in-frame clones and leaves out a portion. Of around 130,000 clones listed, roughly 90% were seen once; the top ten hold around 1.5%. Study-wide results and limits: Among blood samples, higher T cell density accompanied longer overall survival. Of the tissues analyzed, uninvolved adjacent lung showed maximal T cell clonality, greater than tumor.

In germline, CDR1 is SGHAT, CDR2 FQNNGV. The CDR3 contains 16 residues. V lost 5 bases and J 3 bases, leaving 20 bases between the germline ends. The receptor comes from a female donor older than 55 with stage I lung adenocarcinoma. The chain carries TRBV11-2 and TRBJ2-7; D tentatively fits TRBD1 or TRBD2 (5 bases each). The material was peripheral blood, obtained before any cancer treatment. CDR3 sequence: CASSPLSQRTNYEQYF. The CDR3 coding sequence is TGTGCCAGCAGCCCCTTATCCCAGCGGACAAACTACGAGCAGTACTTC.